The 27 T cell receptor beta chains reported below all come from one sample, sequenced in a study of blood T cell repertoires in COVID-19. Measured with immunoSEQ multiplex PCR; TCRdb has only the in-frame clones, and not every one. The data contain 60,000 to 75,000 clones, around 85% of them singletons. The sequenced material came from peripheral blood. The source of these receptors is a woman older than 75 with acute or convalescent COVID-19.

The J gene is TRBJ1-6, the V gene TRBV28; D perhaps matches TRBD1 (6 bases). V shed 5 bases and J shed 11 bases, with 19 bases lying between them. There are 15 residues in the CDR3. CDR1 and CDR2 from the germline V gene are MDHEN and SYDVKM. For the CDR3, the DNA is TGTGCCAGCAGTCCCCACCCCGGGGGGCCTACACCCCTCCACTTT. This encodes CASSPHPGGPTPLHF.

This chain joins TRBV10-3 and TRBJ2-3; 11 nucleotides match TRBD1. This CDR3 is built from 17 residues. Germline V CDR1 and CDR2: ENHRY, SYGVKD. V gave up 3 bases and J gave up 3 bases; unmatched junction bases: 8. The CDR3 protein is CAISEVGQGARTDTQYF. The CDR3 region has the DNA TGTGCCATCAGTGAAGTTGGACAGGGGGCTAGGACAGATACGCAGTATTTT.

The chain is built from TRBV5-5 and TRBJ2-3; D uncertain. CDR1 and CDR2 (germline): SGHKS, YYEKEE (reference sequence). Trimming took off 1 base at V and 0 bases at J, with 12 bases between the two ends. The CDR3 has 16 amino acids. The CDR3 loop reads CASSLLDGGSTDTQYF. The CDR3 DNA reads as TGTGCCAGCAGCTTGCTTGATGGCGGCAGCACAGATACGCAGTATTTT.

J is TRBJ1-5 and V is TRBV6-1; 8 nucleotides match TRBD1. Germline CDR1 reads MNHNS; CDR2 reads SASEGT. The CDR3 consists of 14 residues. V dropped 0 bases and J dropped 10; count of bases not matched to a gene: 5. The CDR3, as DNA: TGTGCCAGCAGTGAAGCGGGACAGGCCGTCCCCCAGCATTTT. Protein product: CASSEAGQAVPQHF.

This clone has only one observation. The chain employs TRBV3-1 (or the pseudogene TRBV3-2) and TRBJ1-3; D unclear. The germline V and J ends were trimmed by 5 bases and 1 base, with 12 bases remaining between them. The CDR3 length is 15 residues. CDR1 LGHDT and CDR2 YNNKEL come from the germline V gene (reference sequence). CDR3: CASSTHPTSGNTIYF. As DNA, the CDR3 is TGTGCCAGCAGCACCCACCCCACATCTGGAAACACCATATATTTT.

The V gene is TRBV5-6, the J gene TRBJ2-1, with D possibly matching TRBD2 (6 bases). The V gene lost 1 base and the J gene lost 4 bases, with 12 bases spanning the gap. From germline, CDR1 is SGHDT and CDR2 YYEEEE. The CDR3 is 15 residues long. CDR3 loop: CASSLRTTKYNEQFF. CDR3 DNA: TGTGCCAGCAGCTTGAGGACTACCAAATACAATGAGCAGTTCTTC.

The rearrangement uses TRBV20-1 and TRBJ2-7; 8 bases fit TRBD2. This CDR3 has 15 residues. V lost 3 bases and J lost 4; bases outside the gene matches: 11. Germline V gene lookup returns CDR1 DFQATT and CDR2 SNEGSKA (reference sequence). CDR3 sequence: CSASPRGRNRYEQYF. CDR3 DNA: TGCAGTGCTAGTCCTCGCGGGAGGAACCGATACGAGCAGTACTTC.

V and J are TRBV27 and TRBJ1-5, with D maybe TRBD1 (5 bases). Trimming shortened V by 5 bases and J by 5 bases, and 16 bases separated the two germline ends. Per germline, CDR1 MNHEY and CDR2 SMNVEV (reference sequence). The CDR3 is made up of 15 amino acids. DNA of the CDR3: TGTGCCAGCAGTCCCTCTGGGGGGGTGCATCAGCCCCAGCATTTT. Translating it yields CASSPSGGVHQPQHF.

The sample holds a few counts of this clone. V and J are TRBV5-4 and TRBJ2-1; 8 bases are a match to TRBD2. Germline trimming cut 0 bases from V and 9 bases from J; bases unmatched to any gene: 5. Germline V gene sequence: CDR1 SGHNT, CDR2 YYREEE (reference sequence). The CDR3 has 14 amino acids. The CDR3 DNA reads TGTGCCAGCAGCTTGGCCGGGAGGGGTTTTGAGCAGTTCTTC. This encodes CASSLAGRGFEQFF. The variable domain in full, with the rest retrieved from reference TRBV5-4 and TRBJ2-1, is ETGVTQSPTHLIKTRGQQVTLRCSSQSGHNTVSWYQQALGQGPQFIFQYYREEENGRGNFPPRFSGLQFPNYSSELNVNALELDDSALYLCASSLAGRGFEQFFGPGTRLTVL.

The chain carries TRBV5-5 and TRBJ2-1; the match to TRBD1 covers 7 bases. Germline lookup yields CDR1 SGHKS and CDR2 YYEKEE (reference sequence). Trimming took 3 bases from V and 14 from J; bases not matched to a gene: 14. This CDR3 comprises 14 residues. The CDR3 DNA reads TGTGCCAGCAGCTGGGACAGTCGCACCGGTCTGGAGTTCTTC. Translating gives CASSWDSRTGLEFF.

The chain links TRBV6-4 to TRBJ2-2; no firm D call. Germline CDR1 is MRHNA and CDR2 is SNTAGT. The V end lost 4 bases, the J end lost 6 bases, and 9 bases lay between the germline ends. The CDR3 consists of 13 residues. The CDR3 loop is CASSVSRAGELFF. Written as DNA, the CDR3 is TGTGCCAGCAGTGTATCAAGAGCCGGGGAGCTGTTTTTT.

The rearrangement joins TRBV5-1 to TRBJ1-2; 8 bases fit TRBD1. CDR3 length equals 15 residues. CDR1 and CDR2 (germline): SGHRS, YFSETQ. The V and J ends lost 5 bases and 1 base, in that order; junction bases with no gene match: 7. CDR3 in DNA: TGCGCCAGCAGAAGCGGGACAGGCGATAACTATGGCTACACCTTC. Translation gives CASRSGTGDNYGYTF.

V usage is TRBV14 and J usage is TRBJ2-2; 10 bases map to TRBD1. The CDR3 runs 16 residues. J gave up 6 bases and V 1 base, and 5 bases lay outside the gene matches. CDR1 is SGHDN and CDR2 is FVKESK in the germline V gene. Here the CDR3 reads CASSQVDGTGAGELFF. Written as DNA, the CDR3 is TGTGCCAGCAGCCAAGTCGACGGGACAGGGGCCGGGGAGCTGTTTTTT.

The chain carries TRBV7-2 and TRBJ1-3, with 11 bases identical to TRBD1. Germline trimming cut 2 bases from V and 0 bases from J; bases unmatched to any gene: 9. The CDR3 runs 19 residues. The germline V gene encodes CDR1 SGHTA and CDR2 FQGNSA. CDR3 DNA: TGTGCCAGCAGCTTAAAGGGACAGGGGGTCGCGAACTCTGGAAACACCATATATTTT. The encoded protein is CASSLKGQGVANSGNTIYF.

The V and J genes are TRBV6-5 and TRBJ1-1; D perhaps matches TRBD1 (6 bases). CDR1 and CDR2 (germline): MNHEY, SVGAGI. V lost 7 bases and J lost 11, with 17 bases in between. The CDR3 is 12 residues long. DNA for the CDR3: TGTGCCAGCACTGTGGACAGTGTATTGGCTTTCTTT. It encodes CASTVDSVLAFF.

V and J are TRBV19 and TRBJ1-6; D is unresolved. Trimming stripped 4 bases from V and 5 bases from J, with 3 bases between. This CDR3 has 12 amino acids. Germline-derived CDR1 and CDR2 are LNHDA and SQIVND (reference sequence). CDR3 nucleotide sequence: TGTGCCAGTAGTAACAATAATTCACCCCTCCACTTT. Translated: CASSNNNSPLHF.

The chain uses TRBV5-1 and TRBJ2-2, with a weak D call TRBD2 (5 bases). Germline V gene lookup returns CDR1 SGHRS and CDR2 YFSETQ. Trimming left V 7 bases short and J 7 bases short, with 14 bases between. The CDR3 has 13 residues. This chain's CDR3 is CASGPRAGGELFF. Written as DNA, the CDR3 is TGCGCCAGCGGCCCGAGGGCCGGCGGGGAGCTGTTTTTT.

This chain connects TRBV6-5 to TRBJ2-1, with D perhaps TRBD2 (6 bases). Germline lookup yields CDR1 MNHEY and CDR2 SVGAGI. The V gene lost 6 bases and the J gene lost 8 bases, with 17 bases spanning the gap. The CDR3 is 14 residues long. CDR3: CASRRPTSPHEQFF. Written as DNA, the CDR3 is TGTGCCAGCAGGAGACCGACTAGTCCCCATGAGCAGTTCTTC.

This clone was picked up a small number of times. This chain uses TRBV13 with TRBJ2-5, with 12 bases lining up with TRBD2. CDR3 size: 15 residues. J gave up 7 bases and V 5 bases, and 8 bases lay outside the gene matches. Looked up from germline, CDR1 is PRHDT and CDR2 is FYEKMQ (reference sequence). The CDR3 DNA reads TGTGCCAGCAGCGCAAGACTAGCGGGGGACGGGACCCAGTACTTC. Translated, it gives CASSARLAGDGTQYF.

This chain connects TRBV2 to TRBJ1-5; tentative D call: TRBD1 (5 bases). V dropped 5 bases and J dropped 6 bases, with 11 bases sitting between them. Looked up from germline, CDR1 is SNHLY and CDR2 is FYNNEI. The CDR3 runs to 13 residues. CDR3 sequence (DNA): TGTGCCAGCAGTCGGAGGGGAGGTCAGCCCCAGCATTTT. Its translation: CASSRRGGQPQHF.

V is TRBV27 and J is TRBJ2-1; D ambiguous. The V end lost 2 bases, the J end lost 8 bases, and 10 bases lay between the germline ends. The germline CDR1 and CDR2 sequences are MNHEY and SMNVEV (reference sequence). This CDR3 contains 13 residues. The DNA of the CDR3 is TGTGCCAGCAGTTTACGGAGACTCGATGAGCAGTTCTTC. It yields the protein CASSLRRLDEQFF.

The chain links TRBV29-1 to TRBJ1-2, with 11 nucleotides matching TRBD1. Germline V gives CDR1 SQVTM, CDR2 ANQGSEA. The CDR3 has 11 residues. V lost 7 bases, J lost 8 bases, and 3 bases stayed unmatched. The CDR3 protein is CSGGTGGGYTF. Here the CDR3 DNA reads TGCAGCGGAGGGACAGGGGGAGGCTACACCTTC.

This clone was counted once. The chain uses TRBV7-2 and TRBJ2-1; D is possibly TRBD2 (5 bases). Trimming cost V 1 base and J 9 bases, with 13 bases left between them. The CDR3 extends over 14 amino acids. Per the germline V gene, CDR1 is SGHTA and CDR2 is FQGNSA. The CDR3 sequence: CASSLGGALGEQFF. CDR3 DNA: TGTGCCAGCAGCTTAGGGGGAGCGTTAGGTGAGCAGTTCTTC.

This CDR3 is CASSEWARGETQYF. The DNA for the CDR3 is TGTGCCAGCAGTGAATGGGCTCGGGGGGAGACCCAGTACTTC. The genes are TRBV6-1 and TRBJ2-5; weak D call: TRBD2 (6 bases). CDR1 is MNHNS and CDR2 is SASEGT in the germline V gene. V lost 2 bases, J lost 5 bases, and 12 bases lay in between. The CDR3 contains 14 residues.

This clone has just one count. The gene calls are TRBV4-3 and TRBJ2-7; D not certain. This CDR3 spans 15 amino acids. Trimming cost V 0 bases and J 0 bases, with 9 bases left between them. Germline V gives CDR1 LGHNA, CDR2 YSLEER. As DNA, the CDR3 is TGCGCCAGCAGCCAAGAGCACAGCATCTCCTACGAGCAGTACTTC. It yields the protein CASSQEHSISYEQYF.

The V and J genes are TRBV15 and TRBJ1-3; D unresolved. CDR1 LNHNV and CDR2 YYDKDF come from the germline V gene (reference sequence). V lost 1 base to trimming and J lost 1 base, with 8 bases between them. The CDR3 contains 15 residues. The CDR3 loop is CATSRGEWSGNTIYF. As DNA, the CDR3 is TGTGCCACCAGCAGAGGAGAGTGGTCTGGAAACACCATATATTTT.

The chain joins TRBV12-3 or TRBV12-4 to TRBJ1-1; perhaps TRBD1 as D (6 bases). The CDR3 has 13 amino acids. Trimming stripped 6 bases from V and 3 bases from J, with 11 bases between. CDR3 sequence reads: CASSLDSYTEAFF. DNA of the CDR3: TGTGCCAGCAGCCTGGACAGTTACACTGAAGCTTTCTTT.